This is a list of T cell receptor beta chains from one sample in a study of shared clonotypes between healthy human individuals. Here immunoSEQ multiplex PCR was the method, and the copy in TCRdb shows in-frame clones only, minus some. The sample lists around 550,000 clones, 96% occurring once. Sequencing was performed on naive CD4+ T cells sorted from blood. All receptors come from a woman in her 30s in good health. Both conserved end residues are part of each CDR3. The D gene is left open where the match is weak. Clone size is shown for a subset of rows, as once, few, many or a class of expanded clone.

J gene	D gene	clone size	V gene	CDR3 DNA	CDR3 protein
TRBJ2-5	.	.	TRBV6-5	TGTGCCAGCAGTTATAGCGGTCCTCAAGAGACCCAGTACTTC	CASSYSGPQETQYF
TRBJ1-5	TRBD1	.	TRBV28	TGTGCCAGCAGTCCCCGGGACAGGGGATTGAGACAGCCCCAGCATTTT	CASSPRDRGLRQPQHF
TRBJ2-7	.	.	TRBV6-5	TGTGCCAGCAGTCGGGCCTATAGCGCCGACGAGCAGTACTTC	CASSRAYSADEQYF
TRBJ2-2	TRBD2	.	TRBV9	TGTGCCAGCAGCGTAGTAGCGGGTACCGGGGAGCTGTTTTTT	CASSVVAGTGELFF
TRBJ2-7	TRBD1	.	TRBV5-4	TGTGCCAGCAGCCCGGGACAGGCGAGGCCCTACGAGCAGTACTTC	CASSPGQARPYEQYF
TRBJ1-2	.	.	TRBV5-6	TGTGCCAGCAGCTGTCTTACAGGGTTCTGTTTGGACTATGGCTACACCTTC	CASSCLTGFCLDYGYTF
TRBJ2-7	TRBD1	once	TRBV2	TGTGCCAGCAACCGACTTCGGACAGGGGACGAGCAGTACTTC	CASNRLRTGDEQYF
TRBJ2-7	TRBD2	once	TRBV19	TGTGCCAGTAGGAGAACGGGACTAGCGGGCTACGAGCAGTACTTC	CASRRTGLAGYEQYF
TRBJ2-5	.	.	TRBV5-1	TGCGCCAGCAGCCTGCAAGAGACCCAGTACTTC	CASSLQETQYF
TRBJ2-7	.	.	TRBV19	TGTGCCAGTAGATACACTATAAGCTCCTACGAGCAGTACTTC	CASRYTISSYEQYF
TRBJ2-7	.	.	TRBV5-8	TGTGCCAGCAGCCGGGGCCCGGGGAGCTTCGAGCAGTACTTC	CASSRGPGSFEQYF
TRBJ2-5	.	.	TRBV12-5	TGTGCTAGTGGTTTGACCGAAGAGACCCAGTACTTC	CASGLTEETQYF
TRBJ2-7	TRBD1	.	TRBV28	TGTGCCAGCAGTACAGGGACAGGGCCGGGCGAGCAGTACTTC	CASSTGTGPGEQYF
TRBJ1-3	.	.	TRBV11-1	TGTGCCAGCAGCCACGACAGCTCTGGAAACACCATATATTTT	CASSHDSSGNTIYF
TRBJ1-6	.	.	TRBV5-1	TGCGCCAGCAGCTTGACCTATGGGAATTCGGGTAATTCACCCCTCCACTTT	CASSLTYGNSGNSPLHF
TRBJ2-7	.	.	TRBV27	TGTGCCAGCAGTTTATCTCGGCGGGGCGAGCAGTACTTC	CASSLSRRGEQYF
TRBJ1-5	.	.	TRBV28	TGTGCCAGCATCTTTTCGGGGAGTAGCAATCAGCCCCAGCATTTT	CASIFSGSSNQPQHF
TRBJ2-5	.	.	TRBV2	TGTGCCAGCAGTGAGTTACTCCAAGAGACCCAGTACTTC	CASSELLQETQYF
TRBJ1-2	TRBD1	once	TRBV29-1	TGCAGCGTTGGCGGGACAGGCGGGTATGGCTACACCTTC	CSVGGTGGYGYTF
TRBJ2-3	TRBD2	.	TRBV2	TGTGCCAGCAGCCTGCCGGTTTTAAGGGTGCGGGAGCTAGGAACAGATACGCAGTATTTT	CASSLPVLRVRELGTDTQYF
TRBJ2-1	TRBD2	.	TRBV9	TGTGCCAGCAGCGTAATGAGCGGGAGATACAATGAGCAGTTCTTC	CASSVMSGRYNEQFF
TRBJ1-2	TRBD1	.	TRBV30	TGTGCCTGGAGGGGGACAGGTGGAAGCTATGGCTACACCTTC	CAWRGTGGSYGYTF
TRBJ1-4	TRBD1	.	TRBV7-9	TGTGCCAGCAGCTTAGCGGGGACAGCTGCAACTAATGAAAAACTGTTTTTT	CASSLAGTAATNEKLFF
TRBJ1-2	.	.	TRBV28	TGTGCCAGCAGGCCCCCCGGGGGCAACTATGGCTACACCTTC	CASRPPGGNYGYTF
TRBJ1-5	.	.	TRBV28	TGTGCCAGCAGTGAGGGGACCTATCAGCCCCAGCATTTT	CASSEGTYQPQHF
TRBJ2-7	.	.	TRBV4-2	TGTGCCAGCAGCTTGTCTCAGGGCTACGAGCAGTACTTC	CASSLSQGYEQYF
TRBJ1-3	.	.	TRBV19	TGTGCCAGTAGTATAAGAAGTGGAAACACCATATATTTT	CASSIRSGNTIYF
TRBJ1-1	TRBD1	once	TRBV4-1	TGCGCCAGCAGCCAGGACAGGGGAACTGAAGCTTTCTTT	CASSQDRGTEAFF
TRBJ2-2	.	.	TRBV12-2	TGTGCAAGTCGCCCCCTTTGGGGGGAGCCGGCTAGGGCCGGGGAGCTGTTTTTT	CASRPLWGEPARAGELFF